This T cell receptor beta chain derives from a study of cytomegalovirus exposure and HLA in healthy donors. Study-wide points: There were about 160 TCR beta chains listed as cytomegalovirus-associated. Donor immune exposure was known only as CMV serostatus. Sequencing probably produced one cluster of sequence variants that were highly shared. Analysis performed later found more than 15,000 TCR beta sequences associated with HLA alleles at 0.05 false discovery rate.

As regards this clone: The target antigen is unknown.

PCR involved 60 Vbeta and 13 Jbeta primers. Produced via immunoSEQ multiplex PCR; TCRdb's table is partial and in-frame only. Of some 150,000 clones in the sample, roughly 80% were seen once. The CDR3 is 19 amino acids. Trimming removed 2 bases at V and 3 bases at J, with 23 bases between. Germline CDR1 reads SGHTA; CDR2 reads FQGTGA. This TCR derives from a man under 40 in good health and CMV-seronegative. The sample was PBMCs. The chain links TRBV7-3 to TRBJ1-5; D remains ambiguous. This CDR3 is CASSLEGRSSSSPNQPQHF. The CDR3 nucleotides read TGTGCCAGCAGCTTAGAGGGCAGATCCAGCTCCAGTCCCAATCAGCCCCAGCATTTT. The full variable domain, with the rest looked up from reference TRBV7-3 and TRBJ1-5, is GAGVSQTPSNKVTEKGKYVELRCDPISGHTALYWYRQSLGQGPEFLIYFQGTGAADDSGLPNDRFFAVRPEGSVSTLKIQRTERGDSAVYLCASSLEGRSSSSPNQPQHFGDGTRLSIL.